This T cell receptor beta chain was profiled in a study of T cells in narcolepsy. General study findings and limits: HCRT-specific and TRIB2-specific autoreactive clonotypes appeared among same-patient CSF and blood CD4+ clonotypes.

With respect to this clone: Antigen unknown.

The CDR3 is 13 amino acids. V was shortened by 0 bases and J by 4 bases, with 4 bases between the two germline ends. CDR1 is SGHNT and CDR2 is YENEEA in the germline V gene. Libraries were prepared by immunoSEQ multiplex PCR; TCRdb keeps only in-frame clonotypes and omits some of them. The sample contains roughly 11,000 clones, approximately 94% of which appear only once. This chain connects TRBV11-3 to TRBJ1-5; no reliable D call. The sequencing sample was made of CD45RA- memory CD4+ T cells from PBMCs. The receptor's source is a human donor with narcolepsy. The CDR3 sequence: CASSLEENQPQHF. The CDR3 DNA is TGTGCCAGCAGCTTAGAAGAGAATCAGCCCCAGCATTTT.